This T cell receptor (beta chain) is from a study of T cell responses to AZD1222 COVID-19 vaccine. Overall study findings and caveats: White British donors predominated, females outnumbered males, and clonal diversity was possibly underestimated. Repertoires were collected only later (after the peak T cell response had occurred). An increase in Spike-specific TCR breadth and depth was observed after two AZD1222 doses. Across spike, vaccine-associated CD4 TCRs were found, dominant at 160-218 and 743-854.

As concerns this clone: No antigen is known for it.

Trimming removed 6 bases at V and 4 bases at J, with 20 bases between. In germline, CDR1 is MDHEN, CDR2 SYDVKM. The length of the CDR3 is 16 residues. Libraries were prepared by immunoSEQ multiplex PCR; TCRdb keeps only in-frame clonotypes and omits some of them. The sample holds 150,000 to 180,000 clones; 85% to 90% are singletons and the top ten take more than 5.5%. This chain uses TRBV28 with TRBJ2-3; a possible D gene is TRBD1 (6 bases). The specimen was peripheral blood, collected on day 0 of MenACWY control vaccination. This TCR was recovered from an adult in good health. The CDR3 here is CASSTEQGRSPDTQYF. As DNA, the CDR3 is TGTGCCAGCAGCACTGAACAGGGTAGAAGCCCAGATACGCAGTATTTT.